This T cell receptor (beta chain) derives from a study of CXCR3-negative and CXCR3-positive naive CD8 T cells. Study details: The dataset comprises roughly 140 million TRB reads in total, with about 1.5 +/- 0.3 million reads per library. Overall study results and limits: Both naive subsets had comparably high diversity; memory CD8+ cells much lower. Naive cells positive for CXCR3 carried more hydrophobic TRB CDR3s than CXCR3-negative ones.

The germline gives CDR1 SGHDT, CDR2 YYEEEE. The CDR3 runs 14 residues. With regard to this clonotype: No antigen is known for it.

Researchers reported sorting every CD8+ T cell subset in triplicate, 250,000 to 300,000 cells per sort. Naive CD8+ T cells had a CD45RO-CCR7+CD27+CD95- phenotype. The authors prepared UMI-labeled TRB cDNA libraries by 5' RACE. One entry per CDR3 protein, without DNA, is what TCRdb gives after re-calling the 5' RACE reads. This listing includes roughly 93,000 distinct CDR3 sequences. The sequenced sample was naive CXCR3+ CD8+ T cells from blood. Subset meaning: CD45RO-CCR7+CD27+CD95- naive CD8+ T cells expressing CXCR3 (TNR3+). The gene calls are TRBV5-6 and TRBJ2-7. The TCR originated in a human donor in good health. Some clones in this sample may be carry-over from other donors' samples. CDR3 sequence: CASSLARRDYEQYF.